Following are 20 T cell receptor beta chains from one sample sequenced in a study of regulatory T cells in long-lasting Graves disease. Indicated time point: newly diagnosed GD, antithyroid drugs for less than 3 months. PBMC RNA served as the TCR library source. With iRepertoire HTBI primers and Arm-PCR of CDR3 regions, TCR beta libraries were built. TCRdb called the multiplex PCR reads again in MiXCR, with one record for every CDR3 protein. The sample contains under 250,000 distinct CDR3 sequences, 20% of which appear only once. The material sequenced was peripheral blood mononuclear cells (PBMCs), taken at new diagnosis, from a patient treated with antithyroid drugs. Receptors originate from a female donor with Graves disease.

This clonotype was seen many times. The chain uses TRBV19 and TRBJ2-3; 12 bases match TRBD2. Looked up from germline, CDR1 is LNHDA and CDR2 is SQIVND (reference sequence). This CDR3 comprises 22 residues. V was pared by 6 bases and J by 0 bases, with 22 bases of the junction left unmatched. Written as DNA, the CDR3 is TGTGCCAGTAGAACCACCCGCCTACTAGCGGGGGGCGAACTTACTAGCACAGATACGCAGTATTTT. Its protein product is CASRTTRLLAGGELTSTDTQYF.

There are many counts of this clonotype. The chain joins TRBV7-2 to TRBJ2-1; D may correspond to TRBD1 or TRBD2 (5 bases each). Germline V gene lookup returns CDR1 SGHTA and CDR2 FQGNSA. The CDR3 spans 15 residues. V was cut by 3 bases and J by 3 bases, with 12 bases left in between. The CDR3 region is CASSLTGPLYNEQFF. CDR3 nucleotides: TGTGCCAGCAGCTTGACGGGACCGCTCTACAATGAGCAGTTCTTC.

Comments on this clonotype: A far larger clone differs by one base, so this is likely a read error. The chain has TRBV7-2 and TRBJ2-1, with D uncertain. Germline loops: CDR1 SGHTA, CDR2 FQGNSA. The CDR3 contains 13 residues. V dropped 1 base and J dropped 3 bases, with 4 bases sitting between them. The CDR3 spells CASSLDNYNEQFF. CDR3 in DNA: TGTGCCAGCAGCTTAGACAACTACAATGAGCAGTTCTTC.

This clonotype was recorded many times. The J gene is TRBJ2-7, the V gene TRBV10-2, with TRBD2 as a possible D gene (6 bases). The ends were cut back, 0 bases at V and 0 bases at J, with 24 bases in the middle. The length of the CDR3 is 20 residues. Germline CDR1 WSHSY, CDR2 SAAADI. This chain's CDR3 is CASSESTRGLGVGFSYEQYF. CDR3 DNA sequence: TGCGCCAGCAGTGAGTCGACGCGGGGTCTGGGTGTGGGGTTCTCCTACGAGCAGTACTTC.

Notes on this clonotype: Compared with germline, one end of the junction differs, possibly owing to a read error. The chain carries TRBV12-3 or TRBV12-4 and TRBJ2-2; TRBD2 matches at 12 bases. The length of the CDR3 is 14 residues. CDR3 sequence reads: CAILRLAGAGELFF. DNA for the CDR3: TGTGCCATTCTGCGACTAGCGGGAGCCGGGGAACTGTTTTTT.

This clonotype appeared many times. This chain connects TRBV6-1 to TRBJ2-7; 8 bases fit TRBD2. CDR3 length: 11 amino acids. V trimming: 10 bases; J trimming: 10 bases; junction bases outside the gene matches: 9. Germline V lookup: CDR1 MNHNS, CDR2 SASEGT. CDR3 in amino acids: CATPGGVIQYF. CDR3 in DNA: TGTGCCACCCCCGGGGGGGTAATTCAGTACTTC.

On this clonotype itself: A read error is likely here: a far larger clone is one base away. This chain uses TRBV13 with TRBJ2-1, with D unclear. The closer fit of TRBJ2-5 to the DNA end suggests the J call may be wrong. Germline V gene lookup returns CDR1 PRHDT and CDR2 FYEKMQ (reference sequence). The CDR3 has 13 amino acids. CDR3 in amino acids: CASSLWKQETQYF. The CDR3, as DNA: TGTGCCAGCAGCTTATGGAAGCAAGAGACCCAGTACTTC.

This clonotype was counted ten times or more. One end of the junction does not line up with germline, which may come from a read error. This chain's CDR3 is CASSSPRTSGLIF. In DNA, the CDR3 is TGTGCCAGCAGCTCCCCCCGGACTAGCGGGTTAATCTTC. V and J are TRBV7-9 and TRBJ2-1; TRBD2 agrees at 11 bases. Germline lookup yields CDR1 SEHNR and CDR2 FQNEAQ (reference sequence). The CDR3 has 13 amino acids.

There are many counts of this clonotype. The chain joins TRBV6-1 to TRBJ2-3; the D is unclear. Trimming took 7 bases from V and 2 from J, leaving 16 bases between them. The CDR3 runs to 15 residues. Germline CDR1 reads MNHNS; CDR2 reads SASEGT. The CDR3 bases are TGTGCCAGCACCACCGACTCCTCCCTCACAGATACGCAGTATTTT. This gives the protein CASTTDSSLTDTQYF.

J is TRBJ2-6 and V is TRBV20-1; a weak D match, TRBD2 (5 bases). Germline CDR1 is DFQATT and CDR2 is SNEGSKA (reference sequence). The CDR3 loop spans 15 amino acids. V lost 3 bases and J 1 base, leaving 10 bases between the germline ends. CDR3 coding DNA: TGCAGTGCTAGGACACGGACTTCTGGGGCCAACGTCCTGACTTTC. It is translated as CSARTRTSGANVLTF.

The chain links TRBV10-2 to TRBJ2-7; TRBD1 matches 8 bases. Germline assignment: CDR1 WSHSY and CDR2 SAAADI. V gave up 6 bases and J gave up 1 base; unmatched junction bases: 5. The CDR3 length is 14 residues. CDR3 protein: CASRGQEGSYEQYF. The DNA of the CDR3 is TGCGCCAGCAGGGGACAGGAGGGATCCTACGAGCAGTACTTC.

This clonotype was observed at least ten times. CDR3 nucleotides: TGCAGTGCTAGGAGGGACACCTCAAAGGCTTTCTTT. This encodes CSARRDTSKAFF. The V call is TRBV20-1, the J call TRBJ1-1; maybe TRBD1 (6 bases). The germline CDR1 and CDR2 sequences are DFQATT and SNEGSKA (reference sequence). The CDR3 runs to 12 residues. V was trimmed by 3 bases and J by 11 bases, leaving 16 bases between them.

A remark on this clonotype: The junction shows a germline mismatch at one end, possibly a read error. J is TRBJ2-7 and V is TRBV20-1, with D perhaps matching TRBD2 (5 bases). The CDR3 has 14 residues. Germline V gene data show CDR1 as DFQATT and CDR2 as SNEGSKA (reference sequence). This CDR3 reads CSTRDPAAFYEQYF. The CDR3 region has the DNA TGCAGTACTAGAGATCCGGCAGCGTTCTACGAGCAGTACTTC.

There are many counts of this clonotype. The chain has TRBV20-1 and TRBJ1-5; 11 bases agree with TRBD1. This CDR3 contains 15 residues. V shed 5 bases, J shed 0 bases, and the junction held 3 bases outside the gene matches. CDR1 and CDR2 (germline): DFQATT, SNEGSKA (reference sequence). In DNA form, the CDR3 reads TGCAGTGCTTGGACAGGGGGCCGTAGCAATCAGCCCCAGCATTTT. This gives the protein CSAWTGGRSNQPQHF.

This clonotype was seen ten or more times. The gene calls are TRBV7-2 and TRBJ2-5; the D is unclear. The V gene's germline CDR1 is SGHTA and CDR2 FQGNSA. V was pared by 5 bases and J by 4 bases, with 14 bases between. The CDR3 loop spans 14 amino acids. The CDR3 here is CASSRKGPGETQYF. The CDR3 region has the DNA TGTGCCAGCAGCAGGAAGGGCCCAGGAGAGACCCAGTACTTC.

The sample holds many counts of this clonotype. The chain carries TRBV20-1 and TRBJ2-7, with 11 bases identical to TRBD2. Trimming removed 5 bases from V and 0 bases from J; junction bases left unmatched: 9. Germline CDR1 reads DFQATT; CDR2 reads SNEGSKA (reference sequence). This CDR3 is 16 amino acids long. CDR3 loop: CSAPIPSGRTSYEQYF. The CDR3 DNA reads TGCAGTGCTCCGATACCTAGCGGGAGGACCTCCTACGAGCAGTACTTC.

Notes on this clonotype: This is likely an artifact of a read error, given a far larger clone one base away. V and J are TRBV5-1 and TRBJ2-7; the match to TRBD1 covers 11 bases. There are 16 residues in the CDR3. Per the germline V gene, CDR1 is SGHRS and CDR2 is YFSETQ. CDR3 loop: CAGSTLDRGLIYEQYF. The CDR3, as DNA: TGTGCCGGCAGCACCCTGGACAGGGGGCTAATCTACGAGCAGTACTTC.

In this sample, this clonotype turned up a few times. One end of the junction varies from germline; a read error may be responsible. The chain employs TRBV6-2 or TRBV6-3 and TRBJ2-3; no definite D call. The CDR3 contains 14 residues. Germline V gene data show CDR1 as MNHEY and CDR2 as SVGEGT. The CDR3 DNA follows: TGCGCCAGCAGTGAAGGTAGTGTGGCAGATACGCAGTATTTT. Translated: CASSEGSVADTQYF.

This clonotype was observed at least ten times. This chain links TRBV15 with TRBJ2-3; D uncertain. The CDR3 runs to 16 residues. Germline loops: CDR1 LNHNV, CDR2 YYDKDF (reference sequence). The V and J ends lost 0 bases and 3 bases respectively, with 13 bases between them. The CDR3 DNA follows: TGTGCCACCAGCAGAGATCGGGCGGACGGAACAGATACGCAGTATTTT. Encoded protein: CATSRDRADGTDTQYF.

This clonotype was recorded many times. The CDR3 coding sequence is TGTGCCAGCAGGCCCGAGTGGCGGAACACTGAAGCTTTCTTT. It is translated as CASRPEWRNTEAFF. This chain uses TRBV5-8 with TRBJ1-1; D is undetermined. The CDR3 has 14 amino acids. From germline, CDR1 is SGHTS and CDR2 YDEGEE. V lost 5 bases, J lost 1 base, and 12 bases lay in between.